The 19 T cell receptor beta chains reported below all come from one sample, sequenced in a study of blood T cell repertoires in COVID-19. The repertoire was sequenced with immunoSEQ multiplex PCR; TCRdb's copy has only in-frame clones and lacks some. The sample carries approximately 350,000 clones, around 86% recorded once. Input material: peripheral blood. These receptors came from a woman in her forties or fifties with COVID-19, enrolled during active disease.

V is TRBV4-3 and J is TRBJ2-7, with 10 nucleotides matching TRBD2. Germline V CDR1 and CDR2: LGHNA, YSLEER. CDR3 size: 15 residues. V dropped 1 base and J dropped 7; count of bases not matched to a gene: 7. CDR3 protein: CASSQAVAGGREQYF. CDR3 DNA: TGCGCCAGCAGCCAAGCGGTAGCGGGAGGCAGAGAGCAGTACTTC.

This chain connects TRBV15 to TRBJ2-3, with no clear D. Germline V CDR1 and CDR2: LNHNV, YYDKDF (reference sequence). Trimming took off 2 bases at V and 1 base at J, with 13 bases between the two ends. The CDR3 is 16 amino acids. CDR3: CATSRPLGWGTDTQYF. The CDR3 bases are TGTGCCACCAGCAGACCACTCGGGTGGGGCACAGATACGCAGTATTTT.

The chain recombines TRBV18 with TRBJ1-1, with a possible D match to TRBD1 (5 bases). V lost 1 base and J 1 base, leaving 16 bases between the germline ends. CDR1 and CDR2 (germline): KGHSH, LQKENI. The CDR3 is made up of 17 amino acids. The CDR3 sequence: CASSPQAKGLGNTEAFF. CDR3 coding DNA: TGTGCCAGCTCACCACAGGCAAAGGGACTCGGGAACACTGAAGCTTTCTTT.

This clone was counted once. The chain joins TRBV5-5 to TRBJ2-7, with D possibly TRBD1 on 6 matching bases. The germline gives CDR1 SGHKS, CDR2 YYEKEE (reference sequence). The CDR3 consists of 16 residues. The V and J ends lost 0 bases and 6 bases respectively, with 19 bases between them. CDR3 sequence reads: CASSLGKQGLVGEQYF. The CDR3 DNA follows: TGTGCCAGCAGCTTGGGGAAGCAGGGGCTTGTTGGCGAGCAGTACTTC.

This clone has a count of ten or more. This chain links TRBV13 with TRBJ2-4; 9 bases match TRBD2. The germline gives CDR1 PRHDT, CDR2 FYEKMQ (reference sequence). Germline trimming cut 5 bases from V and 6 bases from J; bases unmatched to any gene: 17. The CDR3 is 18 amino acids. As DNA, the CDR3 is TGTGCCAGCAGCCCAAGGGCAGATATAGCGGGAGTCCTAAACATTCAGTACTTC. It is translated as CASSPRADIAGVLNIQYF.

The chain has TRBV18 and TRBJ2-3; tentatively, D is TRBD1 (6 bases). With 4 bases removed from V and 0 bases from J, the gap between germline ends came to 14 bases. The CDR3 runs to 16 residues. Germline V gives CDR1 KGHSH, CDR2 LQKENI. The CDR3 DNA sequence: TGTGCCAGCTCACAACAGGGTTCCGCTAGCACAGATACGCAGTATTTT. Its translation: CASSQQGSASTDTQYF.

The chain has TRBV24-1 and TRBJ2-2, with D maybe TRBD1 (6 bases). The CDR3 totals 14 residues. V shed 12 bases and J shed 3 bases, with 16 bases lying between them. Germline values: CDR1 KGHDR, CDR2 SFDVKD. CDR3 protein: CAVMGASDTGELFF. DNA for the CDR3: TGTGCCGTCATGGGGGCCAGCGACACCGGGGAGCTGTTTTTT.

This chain joins TRBV18 and TRBJ2-2; a weak D match, TRBD2 (6 bases). This CDR3 has 17 amino acids. In germline, CDR1 is KGHSH, CDR2 LQKENI. V was cut by 1 base and J by 6 bases, with 18 bases left in between. CDR3 residues: CASSPHVFAGTAGELFF. In DNA, the CDR3 is TGTGCCAGCTCACCACATGTTTTCGCGGGGACGGCCGGGGAGCTGTTTTTT.

J is TRBJ1-5 and V is TRBV18; 9 nucleotides line up with TRBD1. CDR1 is KGHSH and CDR2 is LQKENI in the germline V gene. The length of the CDR3 is 18 residues. V shed 5 bases, J shed 1 base, and the junction held 12 bases outside the gene matches. This chain's CDR3 is CASSASGQGRISNQPQHF. The CDR3 region has the DNA TGTGCCAGCTCAGCGTCGGGACAGGGTCGCATCAGCAATCAGCCCCAGCATTTT.

The chain joins TRBV3-1 (or the pseudogene TRBV3-2) to TRBJ2-7; the D is unclear. The CDR3 extends over 15 amino acids. Germline CDR1 is LGHDT and CDR2 is YNNKEL (reference sequence). Trimming stripped 6 bases from V and 3 bases from J, with 18 bases between. The CDR3, as DNA: TGTGCCAGCAGTCCCCCATTCAACAGCTTCTACGAGCAGTACTTC. It codes for CASSPPFNSFYEQYF.

The rearrangement links TRBV5-4 to TRBJ2-7; the D gene is possibly TRBD2 (5 bases). The ends were cut back, 4 bases at V and 7 bases at J, with 21 bases in the middle. CDR3 size: 15 residues. CDR1 is SGHNT and CDR2 is YYREEE in the germline V gene (reference sequence). CDR3 in DNA: TGTGCCAGCAGCCCCCGGTTAGAGGGTTCGCGGGAGCAGTACTTC. Amino acids: CASSPRLEGSREQYF.

The chain carries TRBV2 and TRBJ1-1, with a weak D call TRBD1 (5 bases). Germline V CDR1 and CDR2: SNHLY, FYNNEI. The CDR3 is 13 residues long. Trimming stripped 3 bases from V and 11 bases from J, with 16 bases between. The CDR3 sequence: CASSEGPVLGAFF. The CDR3 nucleotides are TGTGCCAGCAGTGAGGGGCCGGTTTTGGGTGCTTTCTTT.

This clone was seen only a few times. The CDR3 reads CASSVSPRQNYGYTF. DNA for the CDR3: TGTGCCAGCAGCGTAAGTCCTAGACAGAACTATGGCTACACCTTC. The V call is TRBV9, the J call TRBJ1-2, with a tentative D call TRBD1 (5 bases). CDR1 SGDLS and CDR2 YYNGEE come from the germline V gene. The V and J ends lost 1 base and 2 bases respectively, with 12 bases between them. This CDR3 comprises 15 residues.

This chain joins TRBV5-1 and TRBJ2-1; no reliable D call. The CDR3 length is 14 residues. Germline V CDR1 and CDR2: SGHRS, YFSETQ. V dropped 2 bases and J dropped 8 bases, with 14 bases sitting between them. CDR3 coding DNA: TGCGCCAGCAGCTTTTCCGCCGGTTTGGATGAGCAGTTCTTC. Its translation is CASSFSAGLDEQFF.

This chain joins TRBV5-4 and TRBJ2-3, with D possibly being TRBD1 (5 bases). Between the trimmed V and J ends, which lost 2 bases and 4 bases, there was a span of 17 bases. The CDR3 spans 16 residues. Germline loops: CDR1 SGHNT, CDR2 YYREEE (reference sequence). CDR3 coding DNA: TGTGCCAGCAGCTTAGGGGCTCAGGGTTCTGCAGATACGCAGTATTTT. It is translated as CASSLGAQGSADTQYF.

The gene calls are TRBV18 and TRBJ1-2; 12 nucleotides align to TRBD1. The V gene's germline CDR1 is KGHSH and CDR2 LQKENI. The CDR3 covers 15 residues. V shed 3 bases and J 8 bases; nucleotides not matched to a gene: 7. The CDR3 DNA sequence: TGTGCCAGCTCACCGGCGGGACAGGGGGCGTTCGGCTACACCTTC. Amino acid sequence: CASSPAGQGAFGYTF. The entire variable domain, with the rest obtained from reference TRBV18 and TRBJ1-2, is as follows: NAGVMQNPRHLVRRRGQEARLRCSPMKGHSHVYWYRQLPEEGLKFMVYLQKENIIDESGMPKERFSAEFPKEGPSILRIQQVVRGDSAAYFCASSPAGQGAFGYTFGSGTRLTVV.

This clone was seen more than once but under ten times. This rearrangement joins TRBV29-1 to TRBJ1-2, with a weak D call TRBD1 (5 bases). Germline assignment: CDR1 SQVTM and CDR2 ANQGSEA. The V end lost 1 base, the J end lost 4 bases, and 19 bases lay between the germline ends. The CDR3 is 16 residues long. DNA for the CDR3: TGCAGCGTTGAAGGGCGGGGCGGGAGACCCTCCTATGGCTACACCTTC. Translating gives CSVEGRGGRPSYGYTF.

J is TRBJ2-3 and V is TRBV29-1, with 8 bases identical to TRBD2. The CDR3 is 13 residues long. The junction had 0 bases not matched to a gene; V was cut back by 4 bases and J by 0 bases. From germline, CDR1 is SQVTM and CDR2 ANQGSEA. The CDR3 bases are TGCAGCGTTGTAGCGGGGAGCACAGATACGCAGTATTTT. Translating gives CSVVAGSTDTQYF.

This chain joins TRBV6-5 and TRBJ1-1; tentatively, D is TRBD1 (6 bases). V was clipped by 2 bases and J by 4 bases, with 11 bases between them. This CDR3 is 14 amino acids long. Germline CDR1 and CDR2: MNHEY and SVGAGI. The CDR3 DNA reads as TGTGCCAGCAGTTACGCAGGGGCGAGCACTGAAGCTTTCTTT. It encodes CASSYAGASTEAFF.